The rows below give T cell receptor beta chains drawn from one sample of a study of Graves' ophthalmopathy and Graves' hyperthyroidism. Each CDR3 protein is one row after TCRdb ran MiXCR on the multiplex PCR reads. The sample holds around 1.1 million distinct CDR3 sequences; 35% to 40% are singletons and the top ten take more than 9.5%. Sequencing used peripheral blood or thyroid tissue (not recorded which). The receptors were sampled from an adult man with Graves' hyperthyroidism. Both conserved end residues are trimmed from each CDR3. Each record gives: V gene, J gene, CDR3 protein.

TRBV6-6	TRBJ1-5	ASSPGLSSNQPQH
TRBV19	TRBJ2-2	ATNRESGAGELF
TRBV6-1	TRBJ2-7	ASSPVGGGSYEQY
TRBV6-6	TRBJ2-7	ASSVQATYEQY
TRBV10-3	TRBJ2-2	AIGGTGELF
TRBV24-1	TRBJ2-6	ATSATGGAFSGANVLT
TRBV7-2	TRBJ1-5	ASSPRRNSGQPQH
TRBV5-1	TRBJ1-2	ASSLERHAGGGYT
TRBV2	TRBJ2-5	ASSGDRRSGETQY
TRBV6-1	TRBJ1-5	ASSEADRLNQPQH
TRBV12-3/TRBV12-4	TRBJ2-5	ASSFSGRLETQY
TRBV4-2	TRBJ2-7	ASSHHSPLPGDEQY
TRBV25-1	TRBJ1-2	ASSPRAGCTYGYT
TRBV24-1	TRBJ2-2	ATSDSARERTNTGELF
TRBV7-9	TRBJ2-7	ASITEGGATSYEQY
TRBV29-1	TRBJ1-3	SVDLDRGTSSGNTIY